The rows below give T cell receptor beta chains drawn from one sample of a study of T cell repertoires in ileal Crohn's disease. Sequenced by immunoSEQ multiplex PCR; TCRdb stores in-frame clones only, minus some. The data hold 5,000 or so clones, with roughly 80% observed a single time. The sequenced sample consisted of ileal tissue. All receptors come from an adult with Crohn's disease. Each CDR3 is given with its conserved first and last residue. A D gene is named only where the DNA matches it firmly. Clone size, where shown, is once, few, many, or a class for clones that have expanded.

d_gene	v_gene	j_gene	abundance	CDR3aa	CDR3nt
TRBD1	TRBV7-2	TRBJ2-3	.	CASSPGQATDTQYF	TGTGCCAGCAGCCCCGGACAGGCCACAGATACGCAGTATTTT
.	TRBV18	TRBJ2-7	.	CASSPPSQGRGEQYF	TGTGCCAGCTCACCACCGAGTCAGGGAAGGGGCGAGCAGTACTTC
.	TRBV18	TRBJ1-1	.	CASSPAQGEAFF	TGTGCCAGCTCACCCGCACAGGGCGAAGCTTTCTTT
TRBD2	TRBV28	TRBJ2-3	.	CASSPSGITDTQYF	TGTGCCAGCAGTCCCAGCGGGATCACAGATACGCAGTATTTT
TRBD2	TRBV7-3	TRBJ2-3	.	CASTTVGGDTQYF	TGTGCCAGCACCACGGTCGGGGGGGATACGCAGTATTTT
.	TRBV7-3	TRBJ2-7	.	CASSLGASSYEQYF	TGTGCCAGCAGCTTAGGGGCGAGCTCCTACGAGCAGTACTTC
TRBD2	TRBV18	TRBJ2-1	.	CASSPTGTSGVINEQFF	TGTGCCAGCTCACCTACCGGGACTAGCGGGGTAATCAATGAGCAGTTCTTC
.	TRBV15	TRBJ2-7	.	CATSRDRGPYEQYF	TGTGCCACCAGCAGAGATCGAGGCCCCTACGAGCAGTACTTC
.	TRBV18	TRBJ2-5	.	CASSLSKLDSQYF	TGTGCCAGCTCACTCTCCAAGTTGGACTCCCAGTACTTC
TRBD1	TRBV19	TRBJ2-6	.	CASSVQPGQVSSGANVLTF	TGTGCCAGTAGTGTTCAACCGGGACAGGTATCCTCTGGGGCCAACGTCCTGACTTTC
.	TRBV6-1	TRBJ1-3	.	CASSESLYGNTIYF	TGTGCCAGCAGTGAAAGCTTATATGGAAACACCATATATTTT
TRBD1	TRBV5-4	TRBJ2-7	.	CASSLGTGGPYF	TGTGCCAGCAGCCTCGGGACAGGCGGCCCGTACTTC
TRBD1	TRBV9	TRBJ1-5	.	CASSAGTGDNQPQHF	TGTGCCAGCAGCGCTGGGACAGGCGATAATCAGCCCCAGCATTTT
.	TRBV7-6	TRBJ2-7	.	CASSLFRGAKYEQYF	TGTGCCAGCAGCTTATTCCGCGGGGCTAAATACGAGCAGTACTTC
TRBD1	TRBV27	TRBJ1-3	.	CASSFRGQGYPKYF	TGTGCCAGCAGTTTCCGGGGACAGGGCTACCCCAAATATTTT
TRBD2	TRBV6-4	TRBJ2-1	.	CASSDSAGGQGLDEQFF	TGTGCCAGCAGTGACTCAGCGGGGGGGCAGGGTCTCGATGAGCAGTTCTTC
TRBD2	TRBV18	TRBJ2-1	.	CASSPPSGLAGGHEQFF	TGTGCCAGCTCACCACCGAGCGGACTAGCGGGGGGGCATGAGCAGTTCTTC
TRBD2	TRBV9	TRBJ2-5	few	CASSASSGGLTQYF	TGTGCCAGCAGCGCCTCTAGCGGGGGTCTGACCCAGTACTTC
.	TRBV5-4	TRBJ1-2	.	CASSLAANYGYTF	TGTGCCAGCAGCTTGGCTGCTAACTATGGCTACACCTTC
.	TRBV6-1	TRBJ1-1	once	CASSPTGGGNTEAFF	TGTGCCAGCAGTCCTACGGGAGGGGGGAACACTGAAGCTTTCTTT
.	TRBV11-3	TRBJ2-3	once	CASSPRGSTDTQYF	TGTGCCAGCAGCCCTCGAGGCAGCACAGATACGCAGTATTTT